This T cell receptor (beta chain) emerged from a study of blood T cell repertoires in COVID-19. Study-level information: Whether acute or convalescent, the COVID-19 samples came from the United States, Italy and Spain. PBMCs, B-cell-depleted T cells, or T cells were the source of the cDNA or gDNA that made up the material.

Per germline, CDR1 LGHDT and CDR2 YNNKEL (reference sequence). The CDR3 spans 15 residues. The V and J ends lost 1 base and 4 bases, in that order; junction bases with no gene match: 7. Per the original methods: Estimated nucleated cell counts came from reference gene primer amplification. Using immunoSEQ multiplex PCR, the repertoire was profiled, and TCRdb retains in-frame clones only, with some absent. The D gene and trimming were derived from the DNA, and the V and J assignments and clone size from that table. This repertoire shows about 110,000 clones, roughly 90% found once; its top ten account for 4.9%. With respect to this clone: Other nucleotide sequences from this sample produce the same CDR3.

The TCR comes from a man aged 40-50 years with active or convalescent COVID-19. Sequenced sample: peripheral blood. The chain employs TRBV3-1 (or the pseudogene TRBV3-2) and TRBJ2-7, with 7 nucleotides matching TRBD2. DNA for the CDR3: TGTGCCAGCAGCCAAGTCGCGGGGGTAAGGTACGAGCAGTACTTC. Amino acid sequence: CASSQVAGVRYEQYF.